This entry describes one TCR beta chain. The CDR3 is 16 amino acids. Germline values: CDR1 PRHDT, CDR2 FYEKMQ (reference sequence). Between the trimmed V and J ends, which lost 2 bases and 2 bases, there was a span of 14 bases. This sample is drawn from a study of blood T cell repertoires in COVID-19. Study context: Samples representing acute and convalescent COVID-19 were sourced from the United States, Italy and Spain.

Libraries were prepared by immunoSEQ multiplex PCR; TCRdb keeps only in-frame clonotypes and omits some of them. The data contain some 250,000 clones, under 90% of them singletons. The sample comprised PBMCs or T cells enriched from blood (not recorded which). V is TRBV13 and J is TRBJ2-3, with a weak D call TRBD2 (7 bases). This clonotype originated in a woman aged 25-40 years with acute COVID-19. CDR3 DNA: TGTGCCAGCAGCTTAAGGGGGGGCTACGACACAGATACGCAGTATTTT. It yields the protein CASSLRGGYDTDTQYF.